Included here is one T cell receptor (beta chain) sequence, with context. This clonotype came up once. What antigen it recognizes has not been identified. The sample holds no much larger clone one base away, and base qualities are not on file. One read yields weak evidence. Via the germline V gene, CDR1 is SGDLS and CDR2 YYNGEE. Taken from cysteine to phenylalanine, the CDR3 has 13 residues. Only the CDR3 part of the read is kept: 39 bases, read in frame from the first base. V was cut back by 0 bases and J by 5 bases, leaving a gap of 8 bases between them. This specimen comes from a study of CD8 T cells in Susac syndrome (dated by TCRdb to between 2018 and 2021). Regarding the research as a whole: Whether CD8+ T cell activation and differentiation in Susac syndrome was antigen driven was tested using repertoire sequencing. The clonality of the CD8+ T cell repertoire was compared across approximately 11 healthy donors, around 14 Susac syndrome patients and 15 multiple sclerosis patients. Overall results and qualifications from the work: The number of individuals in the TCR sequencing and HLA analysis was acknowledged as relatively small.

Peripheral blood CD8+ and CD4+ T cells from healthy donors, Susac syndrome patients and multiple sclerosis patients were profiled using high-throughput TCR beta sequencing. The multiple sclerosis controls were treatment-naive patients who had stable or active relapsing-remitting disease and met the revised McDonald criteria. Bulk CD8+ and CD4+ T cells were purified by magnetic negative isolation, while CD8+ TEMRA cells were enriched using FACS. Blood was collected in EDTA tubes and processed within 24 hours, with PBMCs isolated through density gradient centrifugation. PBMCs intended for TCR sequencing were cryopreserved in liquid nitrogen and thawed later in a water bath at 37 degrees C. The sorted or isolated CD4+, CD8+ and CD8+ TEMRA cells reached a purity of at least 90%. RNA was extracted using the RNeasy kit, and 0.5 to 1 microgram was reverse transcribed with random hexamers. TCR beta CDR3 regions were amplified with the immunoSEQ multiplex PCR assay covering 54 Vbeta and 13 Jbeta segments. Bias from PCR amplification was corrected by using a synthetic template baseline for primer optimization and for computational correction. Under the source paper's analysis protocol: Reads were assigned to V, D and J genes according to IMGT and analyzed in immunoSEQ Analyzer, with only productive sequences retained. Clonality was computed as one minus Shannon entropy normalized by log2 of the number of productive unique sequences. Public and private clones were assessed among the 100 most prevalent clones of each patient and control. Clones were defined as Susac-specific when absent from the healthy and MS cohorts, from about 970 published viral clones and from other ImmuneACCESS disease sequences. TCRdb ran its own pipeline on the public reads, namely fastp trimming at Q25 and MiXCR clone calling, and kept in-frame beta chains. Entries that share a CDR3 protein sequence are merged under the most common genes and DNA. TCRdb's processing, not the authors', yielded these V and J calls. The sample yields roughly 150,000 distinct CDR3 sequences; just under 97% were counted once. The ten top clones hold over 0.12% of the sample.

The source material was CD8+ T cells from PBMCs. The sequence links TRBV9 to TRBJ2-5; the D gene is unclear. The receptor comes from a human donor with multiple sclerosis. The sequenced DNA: TGTGCCAGCAGCGTAGGCTGGGCGGAGACCCAGTACTTC. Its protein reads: CASSVGWAETQYF.